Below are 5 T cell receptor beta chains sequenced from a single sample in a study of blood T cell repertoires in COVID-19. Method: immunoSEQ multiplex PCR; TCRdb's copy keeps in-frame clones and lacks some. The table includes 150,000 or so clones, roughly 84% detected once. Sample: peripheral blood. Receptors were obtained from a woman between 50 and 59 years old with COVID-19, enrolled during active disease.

The CDR3 sequence is CAIRKGVRASEAFF. Here the CDR3 DNA reads TGTGCCATCAGGAAAGGGGTTCGGGCTTCTGAAGCTTTCTTT. The chain combines TRBV10-3 with TRBJ1-1, with a weak D call TRBD1 (5 bases). CDR3 size: 14 residues. Germline assignment: CDR1 ENHRY and CDR2 SYGVKD. With 6 bases removed from V and 6 bases from J, the gap between germline ends came to 17 bases.

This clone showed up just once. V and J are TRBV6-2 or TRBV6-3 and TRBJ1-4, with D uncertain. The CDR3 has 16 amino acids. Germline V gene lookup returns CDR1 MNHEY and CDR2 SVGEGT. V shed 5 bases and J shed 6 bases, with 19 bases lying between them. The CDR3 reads CASSTPDPAGYEKLFF. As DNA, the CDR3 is TGTGCCAGCAGTACTCCCGACCCGGCGGGTTATGAAAAACTGTTTTTT.

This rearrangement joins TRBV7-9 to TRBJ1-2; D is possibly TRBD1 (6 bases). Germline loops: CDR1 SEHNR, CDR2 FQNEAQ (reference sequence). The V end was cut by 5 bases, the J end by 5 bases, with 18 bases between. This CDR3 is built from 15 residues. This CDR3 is CASSPPRDKEYGYTF. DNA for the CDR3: TGTGCCAGCAGCCCCCCTCGGGACAAGGAATATGGCTACACCTTC. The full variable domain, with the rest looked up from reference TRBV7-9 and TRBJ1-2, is DTGVSQNPRHKITKRGQNVTFRCDPISEHNRLYWYRQTLGQGPEFLTYFQNEAQLEKSRLLSDRFSAERPKGSFSTLEIQRTEQGDSAMYLCASSPPRDKEYGYTFGSGTRLTVV.

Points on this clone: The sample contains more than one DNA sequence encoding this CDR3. Here the CDR3 reads CASSLAGQGDGYTF. DNA of the CDR3: TGCGCCAGCAGCTTGGCCGGACAGGGTGATGGCTACACCTTC. The V gene is TRBV5-1, the J gene TRBJ1-2, with 8 bases fitting TRBD1. This CDR3 contains 14 residues. J lost 6 bases, V lost 0 bases, and 4 bases had no gene match. The germline CDR1 and CDR2 sequences are SGHRS and YFSETQ.

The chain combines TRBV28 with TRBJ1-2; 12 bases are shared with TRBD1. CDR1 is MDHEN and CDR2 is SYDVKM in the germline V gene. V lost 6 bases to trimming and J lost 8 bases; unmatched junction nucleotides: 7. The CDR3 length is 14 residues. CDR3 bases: TGTGCCAGCAGCGCGGGACAGGGGGCGGGGGGCTACACCTTC. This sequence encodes CASSAGQGAGGYTF.